This T cell receptor (beta chain) was sequenced for a study of human T cells and chemical hapten exposure. Study background: Upper inner arm skin measuring 2 cm by 2 cm received 2% DPC for sensitization. Each patient's scalp received weekly diphenylcyclopropenone throughout the approximately 24-week study. Variability of per-sample TCR yields stemmed mainly from small differences in pooled library volume.

This clonotype was seen only once. Time point noted: patch test 2, 6 weeks after DPC sensitization. The treatment here: therapeutic diphenylcyclopropenone sensitization with weekly scalp DPC. The study drew its donors from alopecia patients who were 18 to 70 years old and suitable for DPC. TCRdb recomputed calls from the RACE reads with MiXCR, one row per CDR3 protein. The data show about 85,000 distinct CDR3 sequences, 11% seen once. The sequence came from a man aged 18-30 years with alopecia areata. Some clones in this sample may be carry-over from other donors' samples. The material was whole blood, obtained in connection with sensitization to the hapten diphenylcyclopropenone (DPC).

The chain's CDR3 is CSVGEPREQYF. CDR3 DNA sequence: TGCAGCGTTGGAGAGCCGCGCGAGCAGTACTTC. The chain has TRBV29-1 and TRBJ2-7; D call uncertain. The ends were cut back, 4 bases at V and 6 bases at J, with 10 bases in the middle. Per germline, CDR1 SQVTM and CDR2 ANQGSEA. The CDR3 consists of 11 residues.